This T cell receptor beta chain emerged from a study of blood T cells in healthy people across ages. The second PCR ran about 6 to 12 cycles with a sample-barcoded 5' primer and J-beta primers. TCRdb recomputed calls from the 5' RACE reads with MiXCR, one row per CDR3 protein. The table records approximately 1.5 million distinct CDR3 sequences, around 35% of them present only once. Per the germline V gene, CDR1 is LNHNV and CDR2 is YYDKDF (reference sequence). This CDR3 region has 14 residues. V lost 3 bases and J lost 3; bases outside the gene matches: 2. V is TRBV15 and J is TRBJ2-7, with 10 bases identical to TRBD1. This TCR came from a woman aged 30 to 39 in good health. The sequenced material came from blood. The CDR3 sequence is CATSRGQGNYEQYF. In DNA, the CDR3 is TGTGCCACCAGCAGGGGACAGGGGAACTACGAGCAGTACTTC.